The 30 T cell receptor beta chains reported below all come from one sample, sequenced in a study of T cells in Graves' hyperthyroidism and ophthalmopathy. Authors of the study amplified TCR beta CDR3 regions from RNA transcripts. The HTBI primer set was used in a first-round RT-PCR of the TCR CDR3. In TCRdb, the multiplex PCR reads were re-called with MiXCR into one record per CDR3 protein. The repertoire includes under 400,000 distinct CDR3 sequences, less than 15% of them detected once, and about 9.1% sits in the top ten. Sequencing was performed on blood. The source is a woman aged 18-29 years with Graves' hyperthyroidism.

This clonotype was recorded at least ten times. V is TRBV18 and J is TRBJ2-7; D is perhaps TRBD2 (6 bases). Germline lookup yields CDR1 KGHSH and CDR2 LQKENI. Trimming removed 1 base from V and 4 bases from J, with 11 bases in between. This CDR3 spans 14 amino acids. The CDR3 region is CASSPQAEGYEQYF. CDR3 DNA: TGTGCCAGCTCACCACAAGCGGAGGGGTACGAGCAGTACTTC.

The sample holds many counts of this clonotype. The rearrangement joins TRBV3-1 to TRBJ2-2; D unresolved. Germline CDR1 and CDR2: LGHDT and YNNKEL (reference sequence). The CDR3 runs 17 residues. V was cut by 4 bases and J by 0 bases, with 15 bases left in between. CDR3 residues: CASSLSFWPPNTGELFF. DNA of the CDR3: TGTGCCAGCAGCCTATCCTTTTGGCCGCCGAACACCGGGGAGCTGTTTTTT. The variable domain in full, completed from reference TRBV3-1 and TRBJ2-2, reads DTAVSQTPKYLVTQMGNDKSIKCEQNLGHDTMYWYKQDSKKFLKIMFSYNNKELIINETVPNRFSPKSPDKAHLNLHINSLELGDSAVYFCASSLSFWPPNTGELFFGEGSRLTVL.

The sample holds many counts of this clonotype. This chain joins TRBV6-2 or TRBV6-3 and TRBJ1-2; D call uncertain. Germline CDR1 is MNHEY and CDR2 is SVGEGT. Trimming took off 6 bases at V and 4 bases at J, with 12 bases between the two ends. The length of the CDR3 is 13 residues. The CDR3 coding sequence is TGTGCCAGCAGCCTCACGGACTTCTATGGCTACACCTTC. Amino acid sequence: CASSLTDFYGYTF.

This clonotype showed up many times. The V gene is TRBV5-1, the J gene TRBJ2-3; 7 nucleotides match TRBD2. Per germline, CDR1 SGHRS and CDR2 YFSETQ. The CDR3 extends over 18 amino acids. V trimming: 1 base; J trimming: 2 bases; junction bases outside the gene matches: 13. The CDR3 loop reads CASSLTGPRSGTTDTQYF. The CDR3 region has the DNA TGCGCCAGCAGCTTGACAGGTCCGCGGAGCGGGACCACAGATACGCAGTATTTT.

This clonotype was detected a few times. The chain uses TRBV20-1 and TRBJ1-3; D uncertain. V dropped 0 bases and J dropped 5 bases, with 8 bases sitting between them. The CDR3 is made up of 13 amino acids. Germline V gives CDR1 DFQATT, CDR2 SNEGSKA (reference sequence). CDR3 sequence reads: CSARDTVRNTIYF. CDR3 bases: TGCAGTGCTAGAGATACAGTAAGAAACACCATATATTTT.

This clonotype was seen repeatedly, ten times or more. The chain joins TRBV6-5 to TRBJ2-5; D uncertain. CDR1 is MNHEY, CDR2 SVGAGI, per germline. V lost 0 bases and J 5 bases, leaving 13 bases between the germline ends. This CDR3 has 15 residues. The CDR3 DNA is TGTGCCAGCAGTTACTCGGACCAGATGCGGGAGACCCAGTACTTC. It codes for CASSYSDQMRETQYF.

This clonotype was observed at least ten times. The chain is built from TRBV27 and TRBJ2-1; TRBD2 might be the D (6 bases). CDR1 is MNHEY and CDR2 is SMNVEV in the germline V gene (reference sequence). V lost 4 bases and J 3 bases, leaving 13 bases between the germline ends. The CDR3 consists of 15 residues. The CDR3 region has the DNA TGTGCCAGCAGTTGGCGGGAACCGAGCTACAATGAGCAGTTCTTC. Its protein product is CASSWREPSYNEQFF.

The chain couples TRBV15 to TRBJ2-2; 8 nucleotides match TRBD1. V dropped 4 bases and J dropped 3; count of bases not matched to a gene: 7. CDR1 is LNHNV, CDR2 YYDKDF, per germline (reference sequence). CDR3 length: 16 residues. CDR3 amino acids: CATSTGTGLYTGELFF. Written as DNA, the CDR3 is TGTGCCACCAGCACCGGGACAGGACTTTACACCGGGGAGCTGTTTTTT.

This clonotype turned up a few times. This chain links TRBV6-1 with TRBJ1-1; D uncertain. Germline V gene data show CDR1 as MNHNS and CDR2 as SASEGT. This CDR3 spans 16 amino acids. Between the trimmed V and J ends, which lost 6 bases and 0 bases, there was a span of 17 bases. The CDR3 DNA is TGTGCCAGCAGGTCTACAGCAACCACAATGAACACTGAAGCTTTCTTT. This codes for CASRSTATTMNTEAFF.

The rearrangement links TRBV27 to TRBJ2-7; 13 bases are a match to TRBD2. V shed 5 bases and J 3 bases; nucleotides not matched to a gene: 4. Germline assignment: CDR1 MNHEY and CDR2 SMNVEV (reference sequence). CDR3 length: 15 residues. CDR3 amino acids: CASSRTSGRIYEQYF. The CDR3 DNA is TGTGCCAGCAGTCGGACTAGCGGGAGAATCTACGAGCAGTACTTC.

This clonotype was picked up a small number of times. This chain links TRBV15 with TRBJ1-5; weak D call: TRBD1 (5 bases). V shed 5 bases and J shed 1 base, with 18 bases lying between them. The CDR3 length is 17 residues. Germline lookup yields CDR1 LNHNV and CDR2 YYDKDF (reference sequence). CDR3: CATSPVGPLGSNQPQHF. The DNA for the CDR3 is TGTGCCACCAGCCCCGTGGGGCCTTTGGGAAGCAATCAGCCCCAGCATTTT.

This clonotype came up many times. V usage is TRBV19 and J usage is TRBJ2-1, with 8 bases matching TRBD2. Losses at the gene ends were 6 bases for V and 7 bases for J; bases not matched to a gene: 17. The CDR3 is 17 amino acids. Germline CDR1 is LNHDA and CDR2 is SQIVND (reference sequence). CDR3 sequence reads: CASRDFVAGQGSNEQFF. The CDR3 DNA reads TGTGCCAGTAGGGATTTCGTAGCGGGGCAGGGGAGTAATGAGCAGTTCTTC.

The V call is TRBV20-1, the J call TRBJ2-3; 9 nucleotides match TRBD1. CDR1 is DFQATT and CDR2 is SNEGSKA in the germline V gene (reference sequence). J lost 5 bases, V lost 4 bases, and 7 bases had no gene match. The CDR3 sequence is 14 residues long. For the CDR3, the DNA is TGCAGTGCTACTGGGACAGGGTGGTTAGATACGCAGTATTTT. Amino acid sequence: CSATGTGWLDTQYF.

This clonotype was counted a few times. The rearrangement links TRBV25-1 to TRBJ1-1, with D unclear. The CDR3 is made up of 14 amino acids. V was cut by 0 bases and J by 1 base, with 6 bases left in between. Germline V gene lookup returns CDR1 MGHDK and CDR2 SYGVNS. The CDR3 is CASSEYGRNTEAFF. The CDR3, as DNA: TGTGCCAGCAGTGAATATGGCAGGAACACTGAAGCTTTCTTT.

About this clonotype itself: No conserved phenylalanine or tryptophan is present at the end of the CDR3, so a read error is the likely explanation. This chain joins TRBV29-1 and TRBJ2-7; D is possibly TRBD1 (5 bases). The CDR3 is 14 amino acids. V lost 3 bases and J 0 bases, leaving 12 bases between the germline ends. The germline CDR1 and CDR2 sequences are SQVTM and ANQGSEA. As DNA, the CDR3 is TGCAGCGTTGACAGGGCACCCTTCTCCTACGAGCAGTACTCC. This translates into CSVDRAPFSYEQYS.

This clonotype was observed at least ten times. The chain couples TRBV20-1 to TRBJ1-4, with no clear D. CDR1 and CDR2 from the germline V gene are DFQATT and SNEGSKA (reference sequence). Trimming took off 3 bases at V and 8 bases at J, with 13 bases between the two ends. This CDR3 comprises 13 residues. CDR3 amino acids: CSARKGSNEKLFF. The CDR3 coding sequence is TGCAGTGCTAGGAAGGGAAGTAACGAAAAACTGTTTTTT.

In this sample, this clonotype turned up many times. CDR3 protein: CASSLEGGGNTDTQYF. The CDR3, as DNA: TGTGCCAGCAGCTTAGAGGGAGGGGGAAACACAGATACGCAGTATTTT. V usage is TRBV7-2 and J usage is TRBJ2-3; perhaps TRBD2 as D (7 bases). CDR3 length: 16 residues. Trimming pared 1 base from V and 2 bases from J, leaving 13 bases between. Germline V gives CDR1 SGHTA, CDR2 FQGNSA.

This clonotype was seen a few times. A single base separates this from a much larger clone, so it may be a read error. The rearrangement uses TRBV20-1 and TRBJ2-7; TRBD2 agrees at 7 bases. The ends lost 5 bases at V and 6 bases at J; junction bases unmatched: 7. Germline values: CDR1 DFQATT, CDR2 SNEGSKA (reference sequence). This CDR3 contains 12 residues. CDR3 DNA sequence: TGCAGTGCTGCCCCATCTAGCGGCGAGCAGTACTTC. It encodes CSAAPSSGEQYF.

The table lists this clonotype with many counts. The chain carries TRBV20-1 and TRBJ1-4, with D unclear. Germline-derived CDR1 and CDR2 are DFQATT and SNEGSKA (reference sequence). The CDR3 totals 14 residues. Trimming took 2 bases from V and 4 from J, leaving 11 bases between them. Here the CDR3 DNA reads TGCAGTGCTAGAAGAGGAGGCTTTAATGAAAAACTGTTTTTT. It translates to CSARRGGFNEKLFF.

CDR3: CASSADAGRGAYEQYF. DNA of the CDR3: TGCGCCAGCAGCGCGGACGCGGGACGGGGCGCCTACGAGCAGTACTTC. The J gene is TRBJ2-7, the V gene TRBV5-1; D is possibly TRBD2 (6 bases). V dropped 4 bases and J dropped 2 bases, with 19 bases sitting between them. CDR1 SGHRS and CDR2 YFSETQ come from the germline V gene. This CDR3 is built from 16 residues.

There are many counts of this clonotype. The chain uses TRBV7-9 and TRBJ2-5; possibly TRBD1 or TRBD2 for D (6 bases each). The CDR3 is 16 amino acids. The germline V and J ends were trimmed by 5 bases and 5 bases, with 21 bases remaining between them. Per the germline V gene, CDR1 is SEHNR and CDR2 is FQNEAQ (reference sequence). CDR3 region: CASSPGDFLRGETQYF. CDR3 coding DNA: TGTGCCAGCAGCCCAGGGGACTTCCTTAGGGGCGAGACCCAGTACTTC.

This clonotype was seen ten or more times. The chain uses TRBV10-3 and TRBJ2-7; D perhaps matches TRBD1 (5 bases). V shed 6 bases and J shed 3 bases, with 12 bases lying between them. This CDR3 spans 13 amino acids. From germline, CDR1 is ENHRY and CDR2 SYGVKD. CDR3 in DNA: TGTGCCATCAGGCACCGGCAGGGCTACGAGCAGTACTTC. Amino acid sequence: CAIRHRQGYEQYF.

In regard to this clonotype: This sequence may be a read error, since a much larger clone differs from it by one base. The chain employs TRBV7-2 and TRBJ1-1, with a possible D match to TRBD1 (5 bases). This CDR3 is built from 17 residues. The V gene's germline CDR1 is SGHTA and CDR2 FQGNSA. The V end lost 0 bases, the J end lost 0 bases, and 14 bases lay between the germline ends. Written as DNA, the CDR3 is TGTGCCAGCAGCTTAGCGGGCAGGGTTTACTTGAACACTGAAGCTTTCTTT. This codes for CASSLAGRVYLNTEAFF.

This clonotype was observed at least ten times. The chain joins TRBV20-1 to TRBJ1-2; the D gene is possibly TRBD1 (6 bases). In germline, CDR1 is DFQATT, CDR2 SNEGSKA (reference sequence). V lost 7 bases to trimming and J lost 4 bases, with 16 bases between them. CDR3 length: 13 residues. CDR3 nucleotide sequence: TGCAGTGGTACCCCCGAGGGGGGCTATGGCTACACCTTC. This sequence encodes CSGTPEGGYGYTF.

This clonotype was counted at least ten times. The gene calls are TRBV19 and TRBJ2-1, with a possible D match to TRBD1 (6 bases). V lost 6 bases, J lost 1 base, and 13 bases lay in between. In germline, CDR1 is LNHDA, CDR2 SQIVND (reference sequence). This CDR3 comprises 15 residues. The CDR3 DNA follows: TGTGCCAGTAGCTACGACAGGAGTTCCTACAATGAGCAGTTCTTC. Translation gives CASSYDRSSYNEQFF.

The chain employs TRBV3-1 and TRBJ2-3; D perhaps matches TRBD2 (5 bases). The CDR3 sequence is 16 residues long. V lost 4 bases and J lost 3, with 17 bases in between. From germline, CDR1 is LGHDT and CDR2 YNNKEL (reference sequence). CDR3 nucleotide sequence: TGTGCCAGCAGCCCCGCAGGAGGACGCAGGACAGATACGCAGTATTTT. This sequence encodes CASSPAGGRRTDTQYF.

This clonotype was counted ten times or more. This rearrangement joins TRBV12-3 or TRBV12-4 to TRBJ1-1; 9 bases align to TRBD1. The CDR3 has 12 amino acids. V was clipped by 5 bases and J by 11 bases; unmatched bases: 6. The CDR3 spells CASSLRTGDAFF. For the CDR3, the DNA is TGTGCCAGCAGTCTTAGGACAGGGGACGCTTTCTTT.

Turning to this clonotype: Compared with germline, one end of the junction differs, possibly owing to a read error. This rearrangement joins TRBV28 to TRBJ2-1; the D gene is possibly TRBD2 (5 bases). CDR1 and CDR2 from the germline V gene are MDHEN and SYDVKM. The CDR3 has 13 amino acids. CDR3 nucleotides: TGTGCCAGCAGTTTCGAACCATACAATGAGCGGCTCTTC. Residues: CASSFEPYNERLF.

V usage is TRBV4-3 and J usage is TRBJ1-2, with TRBD1 matching over 7 bases. The V gene's germline CDR1 is LGHNA and CDR2 YSLEER. The CDR3 has 13 amino acids. J gave up 7 bases and V 0 bases, and 2 bases lay outside the gene matches. The CDR3 region is CASSQEQGSGYTF. The CDR3 DNA follows: TGCGCCAGCAGCCAAGAACAGGGGAGTGGCTACACCTTC.

This clonotype showed up many times. This sequence joins TRBV28 and TRBJ2-3; D may be TRBD1 or TRBD2 (5 bases each). V was clipped by 3 bases and J by 3 bases, with 16 bases between them. Germline V lookup: CDR1 MDHEN, CDR2 SYDVKM. This CDR3 spans 16 amino acids. The CDR3 region is CASSLGVATETDTQYF. The CDR3 DNA reads as TGTGCCAGCAGTTTGGGGGTCGCGACGGAGACAGATACGCAGTATTTT.